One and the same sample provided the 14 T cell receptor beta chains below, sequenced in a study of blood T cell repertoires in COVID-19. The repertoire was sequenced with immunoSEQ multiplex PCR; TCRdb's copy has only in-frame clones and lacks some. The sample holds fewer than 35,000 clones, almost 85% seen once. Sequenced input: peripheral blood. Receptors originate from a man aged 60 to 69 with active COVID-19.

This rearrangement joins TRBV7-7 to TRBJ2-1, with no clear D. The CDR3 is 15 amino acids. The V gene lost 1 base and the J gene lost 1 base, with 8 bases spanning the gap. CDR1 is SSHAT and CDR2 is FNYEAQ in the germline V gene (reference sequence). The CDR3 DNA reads TGTGCCAGCAGCTTAGAGGCTAGTTCCTACAATGAGCAGTTCTTC. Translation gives CASSLEASSYNEQFF. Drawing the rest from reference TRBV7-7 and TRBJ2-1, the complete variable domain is GAGVSQSPRYKVTKRGQDVTLRCDPISSHATLYWYQQALGQGPEFLTYFNYEAQPDKSGLPSDRFSAERPEGSISTLTIQRTEQRDSAMYRCASSLEASSYNEQFFGPGTRLTVL.

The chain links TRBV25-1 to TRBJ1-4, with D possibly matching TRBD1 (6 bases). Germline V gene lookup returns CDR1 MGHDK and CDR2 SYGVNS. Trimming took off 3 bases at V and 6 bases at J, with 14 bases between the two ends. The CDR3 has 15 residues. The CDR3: CASSDAGAGDEKLFF. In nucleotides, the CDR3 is TGTGCCAGCAGTGACGCGGGGGCAGGAGATGAAAAACTGTTTTTT. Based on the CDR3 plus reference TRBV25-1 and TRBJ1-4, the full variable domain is EADIYQTPRYLVIGTGKKITLECSQTMGHDKMYWYQQDPGMELHLIHYSYGVNSTEKGDLSSESTVSRIRTEHFPLTLESARPSHTSQYLCASSDAGAGDEKLFFGSGTQLSVL.

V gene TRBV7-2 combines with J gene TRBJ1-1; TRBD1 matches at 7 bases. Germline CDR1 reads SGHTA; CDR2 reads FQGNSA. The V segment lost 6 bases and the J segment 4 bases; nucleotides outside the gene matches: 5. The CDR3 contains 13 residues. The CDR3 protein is CASSTGVGTEAFF. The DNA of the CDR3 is TGTGCCAGCAGTACAGGGGTTGGCACTGAAGCTTTCTTT.

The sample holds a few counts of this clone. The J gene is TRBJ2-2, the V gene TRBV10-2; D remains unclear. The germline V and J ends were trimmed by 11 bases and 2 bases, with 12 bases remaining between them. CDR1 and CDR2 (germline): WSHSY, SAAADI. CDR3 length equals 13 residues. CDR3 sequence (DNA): TGCGCCGTAGGAGTGAAAAACACCGGGGAGCTGTTTTTT. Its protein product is CAVGVKNTGELFF.

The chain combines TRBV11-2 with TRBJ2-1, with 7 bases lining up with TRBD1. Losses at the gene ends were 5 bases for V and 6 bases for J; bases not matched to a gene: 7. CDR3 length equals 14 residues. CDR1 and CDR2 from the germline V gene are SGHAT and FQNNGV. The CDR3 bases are TGTGCCAGCAGCCCGGGACAGATCGCCAATGAGCAGTTCTTC. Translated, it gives CASSPGQIANEQFF.

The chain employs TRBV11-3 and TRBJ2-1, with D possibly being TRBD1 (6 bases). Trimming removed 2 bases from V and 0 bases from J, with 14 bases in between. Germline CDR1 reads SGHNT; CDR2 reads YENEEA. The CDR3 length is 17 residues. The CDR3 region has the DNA TGTGCCAGCAGCTTATATCCAGCGGACAGCTCCTACAATGAGCAGTTCTTC. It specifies CASSLYPADSSYNEQFF.

The CDR3 region has the DNA TGCAGCGTTGGTATCCTAGGGGGCGCGGGTGATACGCAGTATTTT. This translates into CSVGILGGAGDTQYF. The rearrangement links TRBV29-1 to TRBJ2-3, with 7 positions matching TRBD1. CDR1 and CDR2 (germline): SQVTM, ANQGSEA. CDR3 size: 15 residues. Trimming cost V 4 bases and J 6 bases; bases outside gene matches: 13.

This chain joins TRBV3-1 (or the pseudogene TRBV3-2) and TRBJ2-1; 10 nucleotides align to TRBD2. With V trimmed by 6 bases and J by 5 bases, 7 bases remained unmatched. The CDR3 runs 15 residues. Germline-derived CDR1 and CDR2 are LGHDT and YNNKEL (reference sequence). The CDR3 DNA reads TGTGCCAGCAGGGCTAGCGGGAGAGGCCACAATGAGCAGTTCTTC. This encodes CASRASGRGHNEQFF.

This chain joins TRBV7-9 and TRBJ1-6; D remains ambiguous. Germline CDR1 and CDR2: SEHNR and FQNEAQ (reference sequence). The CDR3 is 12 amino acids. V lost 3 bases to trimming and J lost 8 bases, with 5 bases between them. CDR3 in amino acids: CASSFLDSPLHF. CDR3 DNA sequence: TGTGCCAGCAGCTTTCTTGATTCACCCCTCCACTTT.

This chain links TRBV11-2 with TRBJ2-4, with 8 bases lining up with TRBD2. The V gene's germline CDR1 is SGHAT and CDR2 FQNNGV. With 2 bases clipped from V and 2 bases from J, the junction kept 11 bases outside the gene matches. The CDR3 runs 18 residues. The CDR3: CASSLTRGGKWTKNIQYF. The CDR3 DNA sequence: TGTGCCAGCAGCTTAACACGCGGGGGGAAGTGGACCAAAAACATTCAGTACTTC.

Here the CDR3 reads CASSLRLAGAETQYF. Here the CDR3 DNA reads TGTGCCAGCAGCTTAAGGCTAGCGGGAGCAGAGACCCAGTACTTC. The chain has TRBV7-3 and TRBJ2-5; TRBD2 matches at 10 bases. The CDR3 spans 15 residues. CDR1 is SGHTA and CDR2 is FQGTGA in the germline V gene. J lost 4 bases, V lost 1 base, and 3 bases had no gene match. Based on the CDR3 plus reference TRBV7-3 and TRBJ2-5, the full variable domain is GAGVSQTPSNKVTEKGKYVELRCDPISGHTALYWYRQSLGQGPEFLIYFQGTGAADDSGLPNDRFFAVRPEGSVSTLKIQRTERGDSAVYLCASSLRLAGAETQYFGPGTRLLVL.

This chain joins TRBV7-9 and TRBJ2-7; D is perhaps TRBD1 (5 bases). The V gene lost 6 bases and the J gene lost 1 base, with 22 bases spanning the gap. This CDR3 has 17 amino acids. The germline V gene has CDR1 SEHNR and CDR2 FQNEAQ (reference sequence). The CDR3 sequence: CASSHSQDSPRSYEQYF. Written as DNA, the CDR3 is TGTGCCAGCAGTCACAGTCAAGACAGCCCTAGGTCCTACGAGCAGTACTTC. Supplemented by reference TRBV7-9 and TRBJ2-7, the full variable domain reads DTGVSQNPRHKITKRGQNVTFRCDPISEHNRLYWYRQTLGQGPEFLTYFQNEAQLEKSRLLSDRFSAERPKGSFSTLEIQRTEQGDSAMYLCASSHSQDSPRSYEQYFGPGTRLTVT.

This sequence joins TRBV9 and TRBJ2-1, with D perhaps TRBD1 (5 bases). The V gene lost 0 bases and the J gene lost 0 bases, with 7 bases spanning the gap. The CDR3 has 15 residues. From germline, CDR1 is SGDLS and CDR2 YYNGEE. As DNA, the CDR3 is TGTGCCAGCAGCGTAGACAGGAGCTCCTACAATGAGCAGTTCTTC. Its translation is CASSVDRSSYNEQFF.

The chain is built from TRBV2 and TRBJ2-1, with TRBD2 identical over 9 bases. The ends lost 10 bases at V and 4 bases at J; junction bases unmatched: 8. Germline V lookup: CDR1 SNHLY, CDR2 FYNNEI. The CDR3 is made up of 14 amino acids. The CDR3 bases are TGTGCCATCCCAACTAGCGGGCCTTACAATGAGCAGTTCTTC. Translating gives CAIPTSGPYNEQFF.